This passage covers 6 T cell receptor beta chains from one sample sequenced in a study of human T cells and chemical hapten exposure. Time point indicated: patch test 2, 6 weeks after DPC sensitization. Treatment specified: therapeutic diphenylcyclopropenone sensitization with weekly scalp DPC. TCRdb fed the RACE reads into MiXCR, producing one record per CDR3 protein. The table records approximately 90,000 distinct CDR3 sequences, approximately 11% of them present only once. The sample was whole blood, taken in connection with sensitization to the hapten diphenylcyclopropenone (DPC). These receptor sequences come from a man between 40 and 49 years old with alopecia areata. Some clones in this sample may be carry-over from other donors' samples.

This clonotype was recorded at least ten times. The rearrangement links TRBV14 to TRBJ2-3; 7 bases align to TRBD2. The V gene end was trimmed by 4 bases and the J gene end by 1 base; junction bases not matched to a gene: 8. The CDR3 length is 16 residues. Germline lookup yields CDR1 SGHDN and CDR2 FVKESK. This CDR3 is CASSPTGGRGTDTQYF. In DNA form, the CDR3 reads TGTGCCAGCAGCCCGACGGGCGGGAGAGGCACAGATACGCAGTATTTT. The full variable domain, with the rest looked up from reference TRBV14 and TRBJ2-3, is EAGVTQFPSHSVIEKGQTVTLRCDPISGHDNLYWYRRVMGKEIKFLLHFVKESKQDESGMPNNRFLAERTGGTYSTLKVQPAELEDSGVYFCASSPTGGRGTDTQYFGPGTRLTVL.

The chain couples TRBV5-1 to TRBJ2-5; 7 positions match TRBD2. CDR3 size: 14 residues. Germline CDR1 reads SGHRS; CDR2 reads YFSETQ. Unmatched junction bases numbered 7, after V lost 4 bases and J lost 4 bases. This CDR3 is CASSLGLLPETQYF. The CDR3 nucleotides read TGCGCCAGCAGCCTGGGACTACTCCCAGAGACCCAGTACTTC.

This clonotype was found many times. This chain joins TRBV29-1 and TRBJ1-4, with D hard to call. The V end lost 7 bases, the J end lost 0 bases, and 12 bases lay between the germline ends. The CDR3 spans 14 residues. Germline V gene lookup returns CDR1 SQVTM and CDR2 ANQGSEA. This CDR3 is CSGRGTATNEKLFF. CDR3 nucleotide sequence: TGCAGCGGGAGAGGCACAGCAACTAATGAAAAACTGTTTTTT.

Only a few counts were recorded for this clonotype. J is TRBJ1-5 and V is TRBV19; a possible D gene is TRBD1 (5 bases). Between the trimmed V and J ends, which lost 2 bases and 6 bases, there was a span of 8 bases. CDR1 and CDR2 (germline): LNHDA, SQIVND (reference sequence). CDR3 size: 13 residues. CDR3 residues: CASSISDSQPQHF. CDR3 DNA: TGTGCCAGTAGTATATCAGACAGTCAGCCCCAGCATTTT.

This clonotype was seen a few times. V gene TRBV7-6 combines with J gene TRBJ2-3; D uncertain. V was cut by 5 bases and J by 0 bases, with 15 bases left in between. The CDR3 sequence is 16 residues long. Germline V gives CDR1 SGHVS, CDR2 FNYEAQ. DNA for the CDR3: TGTGCCAGCAGCCCACGGACGGCGTTTAGCACAGATACGCAGTATTTT. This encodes CASSPRTAFSTDTQYF.

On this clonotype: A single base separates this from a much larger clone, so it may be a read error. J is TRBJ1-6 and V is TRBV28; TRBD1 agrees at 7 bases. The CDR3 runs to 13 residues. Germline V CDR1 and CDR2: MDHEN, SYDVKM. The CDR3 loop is CASRTGHNSHLHF. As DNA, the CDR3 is TGTGCCAGCCGGACAGGTCATAATTCACACCTCCACTTT.